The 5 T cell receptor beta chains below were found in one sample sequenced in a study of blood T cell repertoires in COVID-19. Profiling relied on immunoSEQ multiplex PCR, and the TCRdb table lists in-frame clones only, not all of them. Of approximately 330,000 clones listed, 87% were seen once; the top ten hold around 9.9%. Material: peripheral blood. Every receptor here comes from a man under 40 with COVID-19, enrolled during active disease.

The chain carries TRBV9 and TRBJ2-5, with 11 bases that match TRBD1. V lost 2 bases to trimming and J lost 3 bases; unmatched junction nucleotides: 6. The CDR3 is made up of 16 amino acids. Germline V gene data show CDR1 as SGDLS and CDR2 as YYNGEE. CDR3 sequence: CASSVDRDRGEETQYF. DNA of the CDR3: TGTGCCAGCAGCGTGGACCGGGACAGGGGGGAAGAGACCCAGTACTTC.

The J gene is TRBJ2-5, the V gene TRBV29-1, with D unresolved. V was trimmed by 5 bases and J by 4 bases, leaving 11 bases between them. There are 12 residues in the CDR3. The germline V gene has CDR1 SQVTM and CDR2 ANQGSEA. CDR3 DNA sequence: TGCAGCGTTAGTGAGTGGTCAGAGACCCAGTACTTC. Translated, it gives CSVSEWSETQYF.

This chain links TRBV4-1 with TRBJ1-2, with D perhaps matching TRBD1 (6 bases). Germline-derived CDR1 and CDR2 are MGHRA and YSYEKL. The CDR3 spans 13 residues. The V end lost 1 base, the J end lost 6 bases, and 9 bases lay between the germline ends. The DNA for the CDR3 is TGCGCCAGCAGCCAAGGCGACAGGAATGGCTACACCTTC. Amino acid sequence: CASSQGDRNGYTF.

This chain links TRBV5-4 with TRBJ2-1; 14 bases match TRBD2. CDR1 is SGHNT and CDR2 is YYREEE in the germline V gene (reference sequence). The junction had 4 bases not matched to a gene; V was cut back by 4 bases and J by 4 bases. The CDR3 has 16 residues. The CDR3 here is CASSPGTSGRYNEQFF. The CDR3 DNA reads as TGTGCCAGCAGCCCGGGGACTAGCGGGAGATACAATGAGCAGTTCTTC. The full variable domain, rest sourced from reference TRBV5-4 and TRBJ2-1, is ETGVTQSPTHLIKTRGQQVTLRCSSQSGHNTVSWYQQALGQGPQFIFQYYREEENGRGNFPPRFSGLQFPNYSSELNVNALELDDSALYLCASSPGTSGRYNEQFFGPGTRLTVL.

CDR3: CASSYGVNLLSEAFF. Written as DNA, the CDR3 is TGTGCCAGCAGCTACGGGGTCAACCTGCTCTCTGAAGCTTTCTTT. The gene calls are TRBV7-9 and TRBJ1-1; D unclear. CDR3 length: 15 residues. V lost 4 bases and J 6 bases, leaving 18 bases between the germline ends. Germline values: CDR1 SEHNR, CDR2 FQNEAQ (reference sequence).